This T cell receptor (beta chain) was observed in a study of shared clonotypes between healthy human individuals (TCRdb year 2020). About the full investigation: The cohort included three men and a couple of women between 18 and 49 years of age. Per donor, three plates each were used for CD4 naive and CD4 memory, two for CD8 naive, and one for CD8 memory. To estimate repertoire size and how much clonotype sharing occurs between individuals, the study deeply sequenced the blood TCR repertoires of a handful of healthy adults. To increase sequencing depth and limit assay-specific biases, different laboratories used diverse techniques to prepare libraries and sequence TCR repertoires. Per donor, leukapheresis produced somewhere between about 0.94 and 9 billion PBMCs. Results the study describes overall, beyond this receptor: Pairwise subsampling led to the expectation that sequencing depth would affect the degree of clonotype sharing among donors. Sampling was restricted to blood, and TCR repertoires in tissue are likely to differ from TCR repertoires in blood. Rarefaction of sorted-subset datasets indicated incomplete sequencing despite the large sequencing depth. Approximately 5% of naive CD4, 3.5% of naive CD8, approximately 2.2% of memory CD4, and 0.35% to 0.5% of memory CD8 clonotypes were shared across four donors. The small number of donors limited the genetic and exposure-history diversity represented. Estimated clonotype richness was generally larger for naive than for memory subsets. Compared with non-shared clonotypes, the clonotypes found in all four sorted-subset donors had higher generation probabilities.

The germline V gene gives CDR1 as KGHSH and CDR2 as LQKENI. V loses 3 bases at its end and J loses 6 bases; junction bases beyond the gene matches: 1. The CDR3 goes from the cysteine to the phenylalanine over 14 residues. Solely the CDR3 DNA is kept, with 42 bases framed from the first base. Using the deep immunoSEQ assay, TCR CDR3 regions were amplified from genomic DNA by multiplex PCR. For each cell subset, the extracted genomic DNA was distributed evenly across all wells of several immunoSEQ 96-well plates, and each plate served as one replicate. For sorted subsets, each replicate PCR was loaded with 200 ng genomic DNA, equivalent to about 33,000 T cell genomes. Purified libraries were quantified with a Qubit 3.0 fluorometer, sized on a Bioanalyzer 2100, and re-quantified with the KAPA Library Quantification kit. A separate single-read 150-cycle Illumina NextSeq 550 flow cell was used to sequence each immunoSEQ 96-well plate. Processing in the source paper ran as follows. The immunoSEQ output contained only junctional sequences without quality scores, so filtering could not match that applied to full-length reads. To assign V/J genes and CDR3, sequences were annotated against IMGT germline references using PyIR, a Python wrapper for IgBLAST v1.9. Reads with weak V/J assignments (E-value above 1e-6), missing CDR3, stop codons, out-of-frame junctions, or ambiguous translated residues were removed. V3J clonotypes were defined by identical inferred V gene, J gene, and CDR3 amino acid sequence. The percentage overlap between two repertoires was calculated by dividing the number of shared unique clonotypes by the size of the smaller repertoire. RTK rarefaction, the Chao1 estimator, and Recon v2.1 estimates of unobserved clonotypes were used to assess repertoire richness. For all TCRbeta clonotypes obtained by the gDNA method from a handful of donors, generation probabilities were computed with OLGA. Imported from immuneACCESS, the table was reduced by TCRdb to in-frame sequences with V and J called. These copies leave out some clones; in studies compared against another copy, an unresolved V gene accounts for under half, and the cause of the remainder is not known. That table gives V, J and clone size, and the DNA gave D and trimming. Across this sample there are around 990,000 clones, with 70% to 80% seen only once. Jointly, the top ten make up approximately 0.95% of the sample.

The donors were healthy, HIV-negative adults who had no recently reported acute infections or vaccinations. Every donor was a Caucasian adult living in Nashville, Tennessee, USA. Magnetic negative selection was used to enrich CD4+ T cells, after which naive cells were positively selected on CD45RA and the negative fraction became the memory subset. Blood was obtained by leukapheresis, after which PBMCs were separated by Ficoll-Histopaque density gradient centrifugation and cryopreserved in liquid nitrogen vapor phase. Analytical flow cytometry was used to check the purity and quantity of every magnetically sorted T cell population. Each sorted fraction had its genomic DNA isolated and then quantified by UV absorbance on a Nanodrop 2000c. On this clone itself: The target of this receptor is not known. Qualities for individual bases were not recorded, and no much larger clone is one base off. The sample holds other DNA sequences that translate to the same CDR3.

This receptor was obtained from a man between 18 and 29 years old in good health. Some clones in this sample may be carry-over from other donors' samples. Sequencing was performed on memory CD4+ T cells from PBMCs. The cell subset or site label corresponds to: CD45RA-negative fraction. The chain joins TRBV18 to TRBJ1-4, and 10 bases in between align with TRBD1. The DNA sequence reads TGTGCCAGCTCACCCGGGACAGGGGATGAAAAACTGTTTTTT. The translation is CASSPGTGDEKLFF.